The 22 T cell receptor beta chains below were found in one sample sequenced in a study of T cell repertoires in cytomegalovirus infection. These TCRs are of unknown antigen specificity. TCRdb re-called the reads with MiXCR, one entry per CDR3 protein. The table shows 160,000 or so distinct CDR3 sequences, with about 20% occurring only once. The sequencing used CD8+ T cells from cultured PBMCs, collected from culture after CMV antigen stimulation. These receptors came from a human donor in good health (CMV status not recorded). Some clones in this sample may be carry-over from other donors' samples.

This rearrangement joins TRBV7-8 to TRBJ1-2; 8 bases map to TRBD1. The length of the CDR3 is 16 residues. Per germline, CDR1 SGHVS and CDR2 FQNEAQ. V lost 1 base to trimming and J lost 8 bases; unmatched junction nucleotides: 12. In DNA, the CDR3 is TGTGCCAGCAGCTTAGATTTGCAGGGGGCGCGAGAAGGCTACACCTTC. It translates to CASSLDLQGAREGYTF. The full variable domain, in which reference TRBV7-8 and TRBJ1-2 provide the parts outside the CDR3, is GAGVSQSPRYKVAKRGQDVALRCDPISGHVSLFWYQQALGQGPEFLTYFQNEAQLDKSGLPSDRFFAERPEGSVSTLKIQRTQQEDSAVYLCASSLDLQGAREGYTFGSGTRLTVV.

The genes are TRBV7-9 and TRBJ1-1; possible D gene TRBD1, 5 bases. Trimming shortened V by 1 base and J by 3 bases, and 9 bases separated the two germline ends. The CDR3 loop spans 14 amino acids. Per the germline V gene, CDR1 is SEHNR and CDR2 is FQNEAQ (reference sequence). For the CDR3, the DNA is TGTGCCAGCAGCTTAGTAGGGGAGGACACTGAAGCTTTCTTT. Protein: CASSLVGEDTEAFF.

This clonotype was observed many times. The genes are TRBV12-3 or TRBV12-4 and TRBJ1-1; a possible D gene is TRBD1 (5 bases). Trimming took 5 bases from V and 5 from J, leaving 9 bases between them. The CDR3 spans 12 residues. This CDR3 reads CASSPQGTEAFF. The CDR3 DNA reads as TGTGCCAGCAGTCCGCAGGGAACTGAAGCTTTCTTT.

This clonotype was counted at least ten times. The V and J genes are TRBV6-6 and TRBJ2-1; 15 bases are a match to TRBD2. Per germline, CDR1 MNHNY and CDR2 SVGAGI (reference sequence). This CDR3 spans 15 amino acids. Trimming cost V 5 bases and J 4 bases; bases outside gene matches: 0. This CDR3 is CASSGLAGGYNEQFF. The CDR3, as DNA: TGTGCCAGCAGTGGACTAGCGGGGGGGTACAATGAGCAGTTCTTC.

This rearrangement joins TRBV4-3 to TRBJ1-4; D gene uncertain. This CDR3 contains 15 residues. Germline loops: CDR1 LGHNA, CDR2 YSLEER. V shed 0 bases and J shed 3 bases, with 8 bases lying between them. CDR3 loop: CASSQDWSSNEKLFF. DNA of the CDR3: TGCGCCAGCAGCCAAGATTGGAGTTCTAATGAAAAACTGTTTTTT.

The table lists this clonotype with a few counts. V usage is TRBV4-3 and J usage is TRBJ1-4; TRBD1 might be the D (5 bases). Trimming removed 4 bases from V and 1 base from J, with 22 bases in between. Germline CDR1 is LGHNA and CDR2 is YSLEER. The CDR3 is 19 residues long. The CDR3 spells CASSPLLGGEDVTNEKLFF. The CDR3 DNA sequence: TGCGCCAGCAGCCCATTATTGGGAGGGGAAGATGTAACTAATGAAAAACTGTTTTTT.

This clonotype was observed a handful of times. V and J are TRBV12-3 or TRBV12-4 and TRBJ1-5, with 8 nucleotides matching TRBD1. CDR3 length equals 14 residues. V shed 3 bases and J 5 bases; nucleotides not matched to a gene: 3. The CDR3 protein is CASSFSGGDQPQHF. The CDR3 bases are TGTGCCAGCAGTTTTTCAGGGGGCGATCAGCCCCAGCATTTT.

The chain is built from TRBV5-8 and TRBJ2-5; 9 nucleotides match TRBD2. The V gene's germline CDR1 is SGHTS and CDR2 YDEGEE. This CDR3 region has 18 residues. The ends lost 0 bases at V and 0 bases at J; junction bases unmatched: 9. The CDR3 DNA sequence: TGTGCCAGCAGCTTGGCGGCGGGACTAGCCGCGTACCAAGAGACCCAGTACTTC. Amino acid sequence: CASSLAAGLAAYQETQYF.

The V call is TRBV6-8, the J call TRBJ2-7; the D gene is possibly TRBD2 (5 bases). Germline-derived CDR1 and CDR2 are MNHGY and SAAAGT. The V and J ends lost 7 bases and 2 bases respectively, with 21 bases between them. CDR3 length: 16 residues. The CDR3 DNA is TGTGCCAGCAAGGATATGTCCGGAGGTGGCCCCTACGAGCAGTACTTC. Translation gives CASKDMSGGGPYEQYF.

The genes are TRBV7-9 and TRBJ1-5, with TRBD1 as a possible D gene (5 bases). Germline V CDR1 and CDR2: SEHNR, FQNEAQ (reference sequence). This CDR3 is 11 amino acids long. V lost 6 bases and J lost 9, with 9 bases in between. The CDR3 sequence is CASSFQGPQHF. In DNA, the CDR3 is TGTGCCAGCAGTTTTCAGGGGCCCCAGCATTTT.

This clonotype was recorded a few times. The gene calls are TRBV28 and TRBJ2-7; D possibly corresponds to TRBD1 (6 bases). The CDR3 contains 12 residues. Germline V gene data show CDR1 as MDHEN and CDR2 as SYDVKM. Trimming pared 10 bases from V and 2 bases from J, leaving 12 bases between. CDR3 nucleotides: TGTGCCACTGACGGGACAACCTACGAGCAGTACTTC. Encoded protein: CATDGTTYEQYF.

This clonotype was detected a few times. V and J are TRBV4-1 and TRBJ2-7, with no clear D. Trimming cost V 2 bases and J 0 bases, with 14 bases left between them. From germline, CDR1 is MGHRA and CDR2 YSYEKL. The CDR3 loop spans 16 amino acids. In DNA, the CDR3 is TGCGCCAGCAGCCAAAGCGAGAGTTTATTCTCCTACGAGCAGTACTTC. This gives the protein CASSQSESLFSYEQYF.

J is TRBJ2-1 and V is TRBV7-8, with 12 bases identical to TRBD2. CDR3 length: 16 amino acids. CDR1 SGHVS and CDR2 FQNEAQ come from the germline V gene. With V trimmed by 6 bases and J by 1 base, 4 bases remained unmatched. The CDR3 protein is CASRLTSGGSYNEQFF. CDR3 nucleotide sequence: TGTGCCAGCAGACTTACTAGCGGGGGGTCCTACAATGAGCAGTTCTTC.

This clonotype showed up just a few times. The J gene is TRBJ2-5, the V gene TRBV7-8, with D perhaps being TRBD1 or TRBD2 (5 bases each). Germline V gene sequence: CDR1 SGHVS, CDR2 FQNEAQ. V was trimmed by 3 bases and J by 1 base, leaving 12 bases between them. This CDR3 spans 15 amino acids. The CDR3 region has the DNA TGTGCCAGCAGCTTCCGGGGCCCATCCCAAGAGACCCAGTACTTC. Protein: CASSFRGPSQETQYF.

This clonotype was counted a few times. V gene TRBV7-2 combines with J gene TRBJ2-5; D remains unclear. V lost 4 bases and J 1 base, leaving 7 bases between the germline ends. This CDR3 spans 13 amino acids. Germline assignment: CDR1 SGHTA and CDR2 FQGNSA. The CDR3 DNA is TGTGCCAGCAGCTCAGTGGGCCAAGAGACCCAGTACTTC. It specifies CASSSVGQETQYF.

The rearrangement joins TRBV2 to TRBJ2-5; D is undetermined. Per germline, CDR1 SNHLY and CDR2 FYNNEI. V was shortened by 0 bases and J by 1 base, with 6 bases between the two germline ends. The length of the CDR3 is 14 residues. The CDR3 nucleotides read TGTGCCAGCAGTGAAGCCCAGGCCCAAGAGACCCAGTACTTC. Residues: CASSEAQAQETQYF. Filled out from reference TRBV2 and TRBJ2-5, the complete variable domain reads EPEVTQTPSHQVTQMGQEVILRCVPISNHLYFYWYRQILGQKVEFLVSFYNNEISEKSEIFDDQFSVERPDGSNFTLKIRSTKLEDSAMYFCASSEAQAQETQYFGPGTRLLVL.

V gene TRBV7-2 combines with J gene TRBJ2-2; possibly TRBD1 for D (5 bases). Looked up from germline, CDR1 is SGHTA and CDR2 is FQGNSA. V was clipped by 7 bases and J by 6 bases, with 18 bases between them. There are 15 residues in the CDR3. CDR3 nucleotides: TGTGCCAGCAACCGGGCAGGGCTGCTTCCCGGGGAGCTGTTTTTT. Protein product: CASNRAGLLPGELFF.

This clonotype came up many times. This chain joins TRBV7-9 and TRBJ1-1; tentatively, D is TRBD1 (6 bases). Per germline, CDR1 SEHNR and CDR2 FQNEAQ (reference sequence). V was pared by 6 bases and J by 7 bases, with 15 bases between. This CDR3 is 13 amino acids long. CDR3 loop: CASSLGGPGEAFF. DNA of the CDR3: TGTGCCAGCAGTTTGGGGGGCCCGGGTGAAGCTTTCTTT.

The genes are TRBV6-2 or TRBV6-3 and TRBJ2-1; D possibly uses TRBD1 or TRBD2 (6 bases each). Germline V gene sequence: CDR1 MNHEY, CDR2 SVGEGT. CDR3 length: 14 amino acids. V lost 4 bases to trimming and J lost 8 bases, with 15 bases between them. The CDR3 bases are TGTGCCAGCAGTTCCCGTGGGGGGCTGGATGAGCAGTTCTTC. Amino acid sequence: CASSSRGGLDEQFF.

This clonotype is a singleton in its sample. The CDR3 DNA reads TGCAGTGCCTCGAAGGCGCCCGGGGAGCTGTTTTTT. It encodes CSASKAPGELFF. V is TRBV20-1 and J is TRBJ2-2; D remains ambiguous. The CDR3 is 12 residues long. Looked up from germline, CDR1 is DFQATT and CDR2 is SNEGSKA (reference sequence). V lost 6 bases, J lost 6 bases, and 11 bases lay in between.

The gene calls are TRBV20-1 and TRBJ2-3; 10 bases match TRBD2. After removal of 2 bases from V and 3 bases from J, the junction contained 11 bases not matched to a gene. Per germline, CDR1 DFQATT and CDR2 SNEGSKA (reference sequence). This CDR3 spans 17 amino acids. The CDR3 loop reads CSARLVVAGGKTDTQYF. The CDR3 DNA reads TGCAGTGCTAGACTAGTGGTAGCGGGGGGTAAAACAGATACGCAGTATTTT.

This clonotype was seen a few times. This chain connects TRBV7-9 to TRBJ2-7, with a tentative D call TRBD2 (5 bases). The V end lost 5 bases, the J end lost 3 bases, and 14 bases lay between the germline ends. Germline V gene sequence: CDR1 SEHNR, CDR2 FQNEAQ (reference sequence). There are 14 residues in the CDR3. The CDR3 spells CASSPAQRDYEQYF. DNA for the CDR3: TGTGCCAGCAGCCCGGCTCAGAGGGACTACGAGCAGTACTTC.